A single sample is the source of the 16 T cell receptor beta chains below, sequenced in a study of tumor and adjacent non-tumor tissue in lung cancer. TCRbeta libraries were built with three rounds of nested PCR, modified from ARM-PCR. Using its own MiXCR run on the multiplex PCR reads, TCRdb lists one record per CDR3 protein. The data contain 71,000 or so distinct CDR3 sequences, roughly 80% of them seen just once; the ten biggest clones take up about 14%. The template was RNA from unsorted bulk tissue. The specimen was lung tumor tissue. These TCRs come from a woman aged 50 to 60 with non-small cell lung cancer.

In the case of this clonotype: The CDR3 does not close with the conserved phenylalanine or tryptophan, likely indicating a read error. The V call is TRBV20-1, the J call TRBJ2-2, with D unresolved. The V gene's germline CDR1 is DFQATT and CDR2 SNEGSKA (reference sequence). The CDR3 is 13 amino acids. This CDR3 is CTASKSLTGELFL. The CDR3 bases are TGCACTGCTAGTAAATCCCTCACCGGGGAGCTGTTTTTA.

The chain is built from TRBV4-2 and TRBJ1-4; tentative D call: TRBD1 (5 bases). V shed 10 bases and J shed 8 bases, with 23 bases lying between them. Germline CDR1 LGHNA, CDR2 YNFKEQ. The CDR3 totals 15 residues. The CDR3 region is CANCHVHGAGEKLFF. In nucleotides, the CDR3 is TGTGCCAACTGCCATGTCCATGGGGCCGGGGAAAAACTGTTTTTT.

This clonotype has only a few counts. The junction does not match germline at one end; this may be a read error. The DNA of the CDR3 is TGTGTCAGCAGCCGGGGACTAGCTATGAGCAATGAGCAATTCTTC. Translating it yields CVSSRGLAMSNEQFF. This chain uses TRBV11-2 with TRBJ2-1, with 9 bases that match TRBD2. In germline, CDR1 is SGHAT, CDR2 FQNNGV. The CDR3 is 15 amino acids.

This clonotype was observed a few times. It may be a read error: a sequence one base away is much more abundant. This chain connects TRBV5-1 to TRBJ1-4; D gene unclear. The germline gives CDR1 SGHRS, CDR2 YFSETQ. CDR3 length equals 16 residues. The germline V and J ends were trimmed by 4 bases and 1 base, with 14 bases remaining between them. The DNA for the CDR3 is TGCGCCAGCAGCCCTAGGGTCGCCGGAACTAATGAAAAACTGTTTTTT. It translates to CASSPRVAGTNEKLFF.

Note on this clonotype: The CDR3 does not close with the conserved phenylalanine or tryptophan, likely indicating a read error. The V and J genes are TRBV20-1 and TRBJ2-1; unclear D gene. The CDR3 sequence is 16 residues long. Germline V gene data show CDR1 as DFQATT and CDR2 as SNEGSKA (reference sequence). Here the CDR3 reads CIARELSSSDFGEQFS. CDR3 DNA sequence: TGCATTGCTAGAGAGTTGAGTAGCTCTGATTTCGGCGAGCAGTTCTCC.

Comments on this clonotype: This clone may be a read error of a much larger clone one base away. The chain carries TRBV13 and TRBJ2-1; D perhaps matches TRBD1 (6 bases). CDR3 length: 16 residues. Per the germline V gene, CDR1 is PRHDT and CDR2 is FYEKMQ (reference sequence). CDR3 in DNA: TGTGCCAGCAGCTTACGGAAGAGGGGGAACAACAATGAGCAGCTCTTC. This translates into CASSLRKRGNNNEQLF.

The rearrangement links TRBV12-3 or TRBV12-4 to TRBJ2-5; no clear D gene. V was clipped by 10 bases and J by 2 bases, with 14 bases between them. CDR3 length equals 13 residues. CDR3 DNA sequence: TGTGCCAACAATTTATCAGAGCAAGAGACCCAGTACTTC. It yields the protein CANNLSEQETQYF.

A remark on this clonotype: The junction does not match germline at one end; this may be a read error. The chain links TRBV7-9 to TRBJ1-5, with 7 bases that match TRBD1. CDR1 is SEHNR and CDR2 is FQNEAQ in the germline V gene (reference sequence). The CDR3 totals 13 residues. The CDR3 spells CASSTGENKPQHF. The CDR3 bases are TGTGCCAGCAGCACAGGGGAAAATAAGCCCCAACATTTT.

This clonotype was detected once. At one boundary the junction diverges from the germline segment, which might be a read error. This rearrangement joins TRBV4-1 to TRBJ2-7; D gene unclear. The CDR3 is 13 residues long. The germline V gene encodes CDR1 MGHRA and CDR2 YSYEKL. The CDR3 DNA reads TGCGCCAACAGCCAAGATCAGTACTACGAGCAGTACTTC. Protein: CANSQDQYYEQYF.

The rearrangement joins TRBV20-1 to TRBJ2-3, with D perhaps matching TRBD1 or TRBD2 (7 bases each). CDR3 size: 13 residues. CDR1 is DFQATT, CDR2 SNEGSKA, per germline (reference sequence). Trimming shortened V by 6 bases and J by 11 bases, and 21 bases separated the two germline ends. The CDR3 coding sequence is TGCAGTGCGCGAAGCGGGACAGTATATATGCAGTATTTT. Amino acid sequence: CSARSGTVYMQYF.

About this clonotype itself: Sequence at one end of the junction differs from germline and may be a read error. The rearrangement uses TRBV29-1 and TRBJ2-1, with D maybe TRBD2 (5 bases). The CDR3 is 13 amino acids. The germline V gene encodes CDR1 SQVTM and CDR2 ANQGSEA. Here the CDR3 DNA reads TGTAGCGCTGAAGATAGGTCCCCAAATGAGCAGTTCTTC. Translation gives CSAEDRSPNEQFF.

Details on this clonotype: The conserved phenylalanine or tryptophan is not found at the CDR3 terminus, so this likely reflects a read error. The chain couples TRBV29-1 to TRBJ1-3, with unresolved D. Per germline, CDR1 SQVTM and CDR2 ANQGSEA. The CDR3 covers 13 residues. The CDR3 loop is CSVWTDSGNNIYL. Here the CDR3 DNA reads TGTAGCGTCTGGACTGACTCTGGAAACAACATATATCTT.

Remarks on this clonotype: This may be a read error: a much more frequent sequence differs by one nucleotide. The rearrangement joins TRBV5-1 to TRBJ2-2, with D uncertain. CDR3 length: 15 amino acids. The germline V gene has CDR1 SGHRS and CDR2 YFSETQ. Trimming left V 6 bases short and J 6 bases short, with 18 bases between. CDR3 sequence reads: CASNSATEPSGELFF. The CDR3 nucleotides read TGCGCCAGCAACTCGGCGACCGAACCCTCCGGGGAGCTGTTTTTT. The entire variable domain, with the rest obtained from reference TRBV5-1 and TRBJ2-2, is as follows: KAGVTQTPRYLIKTRGQQVTLSCSPISGHRSVSWYQQTPGQGLQFLFEYFSETQRNKGNFPGRFSGRQFSNSRSEMNVSTLELGDSALYLCASNSATEPSGELFFGEGSRLTVL.

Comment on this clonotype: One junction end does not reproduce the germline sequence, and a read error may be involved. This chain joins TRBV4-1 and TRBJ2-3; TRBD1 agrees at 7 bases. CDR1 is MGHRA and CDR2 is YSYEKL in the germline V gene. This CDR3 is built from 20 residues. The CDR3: CASSQNPRIPGQASTGTQYF. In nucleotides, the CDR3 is TGCGCCAGCAGCCAAAATCCCCGTATACCCGGACAGGCTAGCACAGGTACGCAGTATTTT.

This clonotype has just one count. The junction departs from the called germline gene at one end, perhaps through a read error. The CDR3 sequence: CASTPDKTYEEYF. The CDR3, as DNA: TGTGCTAGCACCCCTGACAAAACCTACGAGGAATACTTC. The chain uses TRBV6-2 or TRBV6-3 and TRBJ2-7; D is undetermined. Germline V gene data show CDR1 as MNHEY and CDR2 as SVGEGT. This CDR3 comprises 13 residues.

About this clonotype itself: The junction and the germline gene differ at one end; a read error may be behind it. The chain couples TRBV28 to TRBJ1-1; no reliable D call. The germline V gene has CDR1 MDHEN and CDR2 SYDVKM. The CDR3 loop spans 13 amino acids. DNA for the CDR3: TGTGCCAGCAGTTTGGACCACAACATTGAAGCTCTCTTT. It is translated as CASSLDHNIEALF. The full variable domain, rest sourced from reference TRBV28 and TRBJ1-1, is DVKVTQSSRYLVKRTGEKVFLECVQDMDHENMFWYRQDPGLGLRLIYFSYDVKMKEKGDIPEGYSVSREKKERFSLILESASTNQTSMYLCASSLDHNIEALFGQGTRLTVV.